This note documents a single TCR beta chain sequence. Its target is not known. TCRdb re-analysed the reads in MiXCR, keeping a single row per CDR3 protein. Here the sample spans around 200,000 distinct CDR3 sequences, 15% to 20% being singletons. V was pared by 5 bases and J by 2 bases, with 5 bases of the junction left unmatched. The CDR3 sequence is 14 residues long. This specimen belongs to a study of T cell repertoires in cytomegalovirus infection. Study background: Public TCR beta signatures provided an indication of both CMV infection and a matching HLA type.

Findings of the study overall: Across the ex vivo response, the dominant clonotypes were HLA-C-restricted CMV-specific TCR beta clonotypes. Cumulative frequency of public TCR beta families picked out carriers of CMV plus the relevant HLA.

The specimen was CD8+ T cells from PBMCs. The chain employs TRBV12-3 or TRBV12-4 and TRBJ2-7; 8 bases are a match to TRBD1. This clonotype was obtained from a human donor in good health (CMV status not recorded). Some clones in this sample may be carry-over from other donors' samples. The CDR3 sequence: CASSTGGIAYEQYF. CDR3 bases: TGTGCCAGCAGTACAGGGGGTATAGCCTACGAGCAGTACTTC.